One sample yielded the 2 T cell receptor beta chains listed below, sequenced in a study of CD8 T cells in Susac syndrome. With random hexamers, roughly 0.45 to 1 ug RNA was reverse transcribed. TCRdb re-analysed the immunoSEQ multiplex PCR reads in MiXCR, keeping a single row per CDR3 protein. The repertoire holds over 150,000 distinct CDR3 sequences, more than 95% seen once, with about 0.12% in the top ten. The sample comprised CD4+ T cells from PBMCs. These receptors were obtained from a human donor with Susac syndrome.

The chain recombines TRBV9 with TRBJ2-6, with D hard to call. This CDR3 spans 17 amino acids. V shed 1 base and J shed 3 bases, with 14 bases lying between them. The germline V gene has CDR1 SGDLS and CDR2 YYNGEE. The CDR3 DNA reads as TGTGCCAGCAGCGTATCGGGCACCGCTCTTGGGGCCAACGTCCTGACTTTC. As protein: CASSVSGTALGANVLTF. Based on the CDR3 plus reference TRBV9 and TRBJ2-6, the full variable domain is DSGVTQTPKHLITATGQRVTLRCSPRSGDLSVYWYQQSLDQGLQFLIQYYNGEERAKGNILERFSAQQFPDLHSELNLSSLELGDSALYFCASSVSGTALGANVLTFGAGSRLTVL.

This rearrangement joins TRBV7-2 to TRBJ2-5, with D perhaps matching TRBD2 (5 bases). The V gene's germline CDR1 is SGHTA and CDR2 FQGNSA. The length of the CDR3 is 14 residues. Trimming pared 1 base from V and 0 bases from J, leaving 6 bases between. The CDR3 protein is CASSLGTYQETQYF. CDR3 in DNA: TGTGCCAGCAGCTTAGGGACTTACCAAGAGACCCAGTACTTC.